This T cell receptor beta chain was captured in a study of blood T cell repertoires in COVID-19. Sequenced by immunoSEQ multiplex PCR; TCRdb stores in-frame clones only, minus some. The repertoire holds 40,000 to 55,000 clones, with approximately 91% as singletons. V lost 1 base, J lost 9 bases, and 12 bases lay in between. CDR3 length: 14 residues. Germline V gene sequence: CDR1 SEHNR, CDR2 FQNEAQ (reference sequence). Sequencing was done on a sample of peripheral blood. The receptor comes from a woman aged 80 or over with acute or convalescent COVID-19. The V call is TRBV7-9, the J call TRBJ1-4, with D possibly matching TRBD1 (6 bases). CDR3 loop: CASSLDRDSKKLFF. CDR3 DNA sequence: TGTGCCAGCAGCTTAGACAGGGATTCCAAAAAACTGTTTTTT. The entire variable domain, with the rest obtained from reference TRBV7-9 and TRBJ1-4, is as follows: DTGVSQNPRHKITKRGQNVTFRCDPISEHNRLYWYRQTLGQGPEFLTYFQNEAQLEKSRLLSDRFSAERPKGSFSTLEIQRTEQGDSAMYLCASSLDRDSKKLFFGSGTQLSVL.